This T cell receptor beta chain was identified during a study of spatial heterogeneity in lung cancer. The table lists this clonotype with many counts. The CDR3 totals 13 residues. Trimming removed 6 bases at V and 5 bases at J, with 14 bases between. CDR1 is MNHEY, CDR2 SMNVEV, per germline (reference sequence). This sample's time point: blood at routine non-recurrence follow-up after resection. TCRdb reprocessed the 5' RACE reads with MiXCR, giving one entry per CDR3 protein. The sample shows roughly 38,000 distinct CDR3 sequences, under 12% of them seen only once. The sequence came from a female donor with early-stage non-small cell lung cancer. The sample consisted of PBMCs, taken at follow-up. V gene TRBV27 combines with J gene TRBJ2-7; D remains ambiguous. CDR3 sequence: CASRPSGSHEQYF. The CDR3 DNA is TGTGCCAGCAGGCCTTCGGGCAGCCACGAGCAGTACTTC.